Detailed here is one T cell receptor (beta chain). The data were obtained in a study of blood T cell repertoires in COVID-19. About the research overall: PBMCs, B-cell-depleted T cells, or T cells provided the cDNA or gDNA that made up the material.

Per germline, CDR1 KGHSH and CDR2 LQKENI. J lost 4 bases, V lost 5 bases, and 8 bases had no gene match. The length of the CDR3 is 15 residues. Profiling relied on immunoSEQ multiplex PCR, and the TCRdb table lists in-frame clones only, not all of them. Of around 69,000 clones in the sample, approximately 84% were seen once. V is TRBV18 and J is TRBJ1-3; TRBD1 matches 7 bases. The TCR comes from a man between 45 and 60 years old with active COVID-19. Sequencing was performed on peripheral blood. CDR3 coding DNA: TGTGCCAGCTCAGGAGGACAGGCCGAGGGAAACACCATATATTTT. Protein product: CASSGGQAEGNTIYF.